The 23 T cell receptor beta chains reported below all come from one sample, sequenced in a study of blood T cells in healthy people across ages. The second PCR ran about 6 to 11 cycles with a sample-barcoded 5' primer and J-beta primers. Using its own MiXCR run on the 5' RACE reads, TCRdb lists one record per CDR3 protein. The sample contains roughly 1.7 million distinct CDR3 sequences, 30% to 35% of which appear only once. Sequencing was carried out using blood. The receptors derive from a young woman in good health.

This chain uses TRBV20-1 with TRBJ2-3; 7 bases line up with TRBD1. Losses at the gene ends were 2 bases for V and 1 base for J; bases not matched to a gene: 6. The CDR3 has 15 amino acids. Germline V gives CDR1 DFQATT, CDR2 SNEGSKA (reference sequence). The CDR3 DNA sequence: TGCAGTGCTAGACCCACAGGGGTTGGCACAGATACGCAGTATTTT. Amino acids: CSARPTGVGTDTQYF.

The chain uses TRBV5-1 and TRBJ2-3; 10 bases align to TRBD2. J gave up 4 bases and V 6 bases, and 17 bases lay outside the gene matches. The CDR3 is 18 amino acids. Germline V CDR1 and CDR2: SGHRS, YFSETQ. The CDR3 spells CASNFGEAGGIPPDTQYF. In DNA, the CDR3 is TGCGCCAGCAACTTCGGGGAAGCGGGGGGGATACCCCCAGATACGCAGTATTTT.

The chain links TRBV6-2 or TRBV6-3 to TRBJ1-2; 7 bases match TRBD1. V trimming: 8 bases; J trimming: 0 bases; junction bases outside the gene matches: 6. CDR3 length: 14 amino acids. The germline V gene has CDR1 MNHEY and CDR2 SVGEGT. This chain's CDR3 is CASAGQPANYGYTF. Here the CDR3 DNA reads TGTGCCAGCGCGGGACAGCCCGCTAACTATGGCTACACCTTC.

As concerns this clonotype: A much more abundant neighbour one base away suggests this may be a read error. This sequence joins TRBV12-3 or TRBV12-4 and TRBJ2-1; D unclear. The CDR3 sequence is 12 residues long. CDR3 sequence reads: CASSAQYNELFF. Written as DNA, the CDR3 is TGTGCCAGCAGTGCACAGTACAATGAGCTGTTCTTC.

A remark on this clonotype: One end of the junction fails to match germline, which may point to a read error. The chain has TRBV12-3 or TRBV12-4 and TRBJ2-3; no firm D call. The CDR3 length is 12 residues. In DNA form, the CDR3 reads TGTGCCAGCAGAGTCCTGCCAGATGCGCAGTATTTT. Amino acid sequence: CASRVLPDAQYF.

In this sample, this clonotype turned up a few times. V is TRBV7-3 and J is TRBJ2-2, with D possibly TRBD2 on 6 matching bases. The V gene lost 3 bases and the J gene lost 4 bases, with 12 bases spanning the gap. Germline V gene sequence: CDR1 SGHTA, CDR2 FQGTGA. The CDR3 is made up of 15 amino acids. CDR3 region: CASSFRGYTTGELFF. The CDR3, as DNA: TGTGCCAGCAGCTTCCGGGGGTACACCACCGGGGAGCTGTTTTTT.

This clonotype was counted only a few times. The chain combines TRBV11-2 with TRBJ1-4; D is ambiguous. CDR3 size: 13 residues. With 9 bases removed from V and 8 bases from J, the gap between germline ends came to 16 bases. Looked up from germline, CDR1 is SGHAT and CDR2 is FQNNGV. The CDR3 loop reads CASTNLRGEKLFF. DNA for the CDR3: TGTGCCAGTACGAACCTTCGAGGAGAAAAACTGTTTTTT.

This clonotype was seen only a few times. The V and J genes are TRBV4-1 and TRBJ1-2; D is perhaps TRBD1 (5 bases). Germline assignment: CDR1 MGHRA and CDR2 YSYEKL. The CDR3 runs to 16 residues. The ends were cut back, 1 base at V and 0 bases at J, with 12 bases in the middle. The DNA for the CDR3 is TGCGCCAGCAGCCAAGGACCGGGGCTAGCTAACTATGGCTACACCTTC. It encodes CASSQGPGLANYGYTF.

Here the CDR3 reads CASSQDTTAGRLGETQYF. CDR3 nucleotide sequence: TGTGCCAGCAGCCAAGACACCACGGCGGGACGTCTGGGAGAGACCCAGTACTTC. The J gene is TRBJ2-7, the V gene TRBV6-1, with D possibly TRBD2 on 6 matching bases. The end of the DNA is better explained by TRBJ2-5, so the J call may be wrong. Germline CDR1 is MNHNS and CDR2 is SASEGT. CDR3 length: 18 amino acids.

In this sample, this clonotype turned up a few times. V usage is TRBV20-1 and J usage is TRBJ2-1; the match to TRBD2 covers 10 bases. Germline lookup yields CDR1 DFQATT and CDR2 SNEGSKA (reference sequence). The CDR3 length is 16 residues. The ends lost 6 bases at V and 3 bases at J; junction bases unmatched: 11. Here the CDR3 reads CSAKDSGGPLYNEQFF. Here the CDR3 DNA reads TGCAGTGCCAAAGATAGCGGGGGGCCCCTCTACAATGAGCAGTTCTTC.

The V call is TRBV11-2, the J call TRBJ1-2, with D maybe TRBD1 (5 bases). The V end lost 0 bases, the J end lost 4 bases, and 12 bases lay between the germline ends. Per germline, CDR1 SGHAT and CDR2 FQNNGV. The CDR3 extends over 15 amino acids. The CDR3 loop is CASSLDRATGYGYTF. The CDR3 nucleotides are TGTGCCAGCAGCTTAGACAGGGCAACGGGCTATGGCTACACCTTC.

The CDR3 region has the DNA TGTGCCAGCAGCCAAGGGTGGGGAGGAAAGAACAATGAGCAGTTCTTC. Translated, it gives CASSQGWGGKNNEQFF. The genes are TRBV3-1 and TRBJ2-1, with a tentative D call TRBD2 (6 bases). There are 16 residues in the CDR3. CDR1 is LGHDT, CDR2 YNNKEL, per germline (reference sequence). The V end was cut by 1 base, the J end by 5 bases, with 15 bases between.

Worth noting for this clonotype: At one end, the junction sequence differs from germline, possibly due to a read error. This chain connects TRBV6-5 to TRBJ2-7; weak D call: TRBD2 (5 bases). Germline CDR1 and CDR2: MNHEY and SVGAGI. The CDR3 sequence is 14 residues long. The CDR3 sequence is CARSGRSDHYEQYF. The DNA of the CDR3 is TGTGCCCGCAGCGGCAGGTCTGACCACTACGAGCAGTACTTC.

On this clonotype itself: This CDR3 is missing its conserved last phenylalanine or tryptophan, likely due to a read error. The rearrangement uses TRBV20-1 and TRBJ1-4; maybe TRBD1 (6 bases). This CDR3 has 18 amino acids. Germline-derived CDR1 and CDR2 are DFQATT and SNEGSKA (reference sequence). V gave up 5 bases and J gave up 0 bases, with 22 bases separating them. The CDR3 nucleotides are TGCAGTGCTCCCTGGGTTCTTGGGGGCGGAACAACTAATGAAAAACTGTTTTCT. Translation gives CSAPWVLGGGTTNEKLFS.

The chain recombines TRBV5-5 with TRBJ1-3, with D possibly being TRBD1 (5 bases). CDR3 length: 17 residues. Germline lookup yields CDR1 SGHKS and CDR2 YYEKEE (reference sequence). V was pared by 2 bases and J by 0 bases, with 15 bases between. The CDR3 DNA sequence: TGTGCCAGCAGCTTCGCTCCGGGACGGACCTCTGGAAACACCATATATTTT. Its protein product is CASSFAPGRTSGNTIYF. The variable domain in full, with the rest retrieved from reference TRBV5-5 and TRBJ1-3, is DAGVTQSPTHLIKTRGQQVTLRCSPISGHKSVSWYQQVLGQGPQFIFQYYEKEERGRGNFPDRFSARQFPNYSSELNVNALLLGDSALYLCASSFAPGRTSGNTIYFGEGSWLTVV.

The CDR3 sequence: CASRPVDRIYGYTF. The CDR3 DNA reads TGTGCCAGCAGACCGGTGGACAGAATCTATGGCTACACCTTC. V usage is TRBV13 and J usage is TRBJ1-2; perhaps TRBD1 as D (6 bases). Trimming cost V 6 bases and J 4 bases, with 15 bases left between them. The germline CDR1 and CDR2 sequences are PRHDT and FYEKMQ (reference sequence). This CDR3 region has 14 residues.

About this clonotype: Compared with germline, one end of the junction differs, possibly owing to a read error. The chain joins TRBV7-9 to TRBJ2-3; 8 bases are a match to TRBD1. The CDR3 sequence is 16 residues long. Germline V gene sequence: CDR1 SEHNR, CDR2 FQNEAQ (reference sequence). The CDR3 protein is CACSYTGTGHTDTQYF. CDR3 DNA sequence: TGTGCCTGCAGCTATACCGGGACAGGCCACACAGATACGCAGTATTTT.

The chain carries TRBV11-2 and TRBJ2-1; D not certain. Germline loops: CDR1 SGHAT, CDR2 FQNNGV. The CDR3 runs to 16 residues. V lost 1 base and J 2 bases, leaving 12 bases between the germline ends. CDR3 in amino acids: CASSLVRSSTYNEQFF. The CDR3 DNA reads as TGTGCCAGCAGCTTAGTTCGGTCTAGTACCTACAATGAGCAGTTCTTC.

J is TRBJ2-7 and V is TRBV5-1; D remains ambiguous. The J call may not be correct, given that the DNA end is closer to TRBJ2-5. The V gene's germline CDR1 is SGHRS and CDR2 YFSETQ. This CDR3 has 13 amino acids. The CDR3 loop is CASSAPSRETQYF. In DNA form, the CDR3 reads TGCGCCAGCAGCGCCCCTAGTCGGGAGACCCAGTACTTC.

This clonotype was detected once. The chain links TRBV5-1 to TRBJ2-5; 7 bases are a match to TRBD1. With the DNA end fitting TRBJ2-7 better, the J assignment may be wrong. The germline V gene has CDR1 SGHRS and CDR2 YFSETQ. The CDR3 sequence is 15 residues long. The CDR3 nucleotides read TGCGCCAGCGGCGGCCCGGGACAGACCCTCTACGAGCAGTACTTC. Protein: CASGGPGQTLYEQYF.

In its sample, this clonotype was seen a few times. The V gene is TRBV5-1, the J gene TRBJ2-1; possibly TRBD2 for D (5 bases). CDR1 is SGHRS, CDR2 YFSETQ, per germline. V gave up 3 bases and J gave up 5 bases, with 18 bases separating them. The CDR3 length is 16 residues. The CDR3, as DNA: TGCGCCAGCAGCTCAGGTAAAGCGGTGACAAACAATGAGCAGTTCTTC. Protein: CASSSGKAVTNNEQFF.

The J gene is TRBJ2-7, the V gene TRBV7-3; weak D call: TRBD2 (5 bases). Trimming pared 3 bases from V and 6 bases from J, leaving 15 bases between. The CDR3 sequence is 14 residues long. CDR1 and CDR2 (germline): SGHTA, FQGTGA. The CDR3: CASSLAPGSGEQYF. DNA for the CDR3: TGTGCCAGCAGCTTGGCCCCCGGCAGCGGCGAGCAGTACTTC.

This clonotype was found a few times. This chain uses TRBV27 with TRBJ1-4; tentatively, D is TRBD1 (5 bases). The CDR3 runs 14 residues. Trimming removed 6 bases at V and 4 bases at J, with 12 bases between. Germline assignment: CDR1 MNHEY and CDR2 SMNVEV (reference sequence). The DNA of the CDR3 is TGTGCCAGCAGAGAGGGACGGATTAATGAAAAACTGTTTTTT. Amino acids: CASREGRINEKLFF.